The table lists the clone carrying this T cell receptor beta chain with many counts. No antigen is known for it. This library used roughly 400 ng RNA and molecular barcoded adaptors spanning alpha/delta and beta/gamma chains. TCRdb re-derived calls from the reads in MiXCR, one entry per CDR3 protein. Among 35,000 to 45,000 distinct CDR3 sequences, roughly 13% were seen once, and the ten largest hold about 36%. This entry is derived from a study of read filtering for tumor transcriptome and immune sequencing. Study results and caveats: Compared with RNA-seq, IR-seq gave much higher clonotype depth and reliability.

CDR1 and CDR2 from the germline V gene are SGHVS and FQNEAQ. Trimming took off 7 bases at V and 7 bases at J, with 8 bases between the two ends. The CDR3 loop spans 11 amino acids. The chain has TRBV7-8 and TRBJ2-1, with D possibly matching TRBD2 (6 bases). The sample taken for sequencing was a population of CD138-negative cells sorted from bone marrow. The receptor's source is a donor aged 40 or older with multiple myeloma. CDR3 sequence: CASKEGNEQFF. DNA of the CDR3: TGTGCCAGCAAGGAGGGGAATGAGCAGTTCTTC. Full variable domain (remainder filled in from reference TRBV7-8 and TRBJ2-1): GAGVSQSPRYKVAKRGQDVALRCDPISGHVSLFWYQQALGQGPEFLTYFQNEAQLDKSGLPSDRFFAERPEGSVSTLKIQRTQQEDSAVYLCASKEGNEQFFGPGTRLTVL.